This T cell receptor (beta chain) was identified during a study of Ad26.COV2.S vaccination and SARS-CoV-2 variants. Regarding this clone: Its specificity is unknown.

This CDR3 spans 14 amino acids. CDR1 and CDR2 from the germline V gene are MGHRA and YSYEKL. V was shortened by 1 base and J by 1 base, with 7 bases between the two germline ends. Study results and limitations: It was vaccine recipients, not placebo recipients, who had the higher spike-specific TCR breadth. Non-spike TCR breadth showed similarity between vaccine and placebo recipients.

The repertoire was sequenced with immunoSEQ multiplex PCR; TCRdb's copy has only in-frame clones and lacks some. This table holds more than 300,000 clones, 85% found once. The treatment here: over 15 received Ad26.COV2.S at low or high dose, single or two shots; about 5 received placebo; per-sample allocation not given. Day 63 after the first vaccine or placebo injection was the time point for sampling. A Boston adult aged 18-55 years was the donor. The sample here was peripheral blood, taken in a trial of Ad26.COV2.S vaccine versus placebo. The chain recombines TRBV4-1 with TRBJ2-5; no reliable D call. The receptor's source is a person aged 18-60 years who received the Ad26.COV2.S COVID-19 vaccine or a placebo. The DNA of the CDR3 is TGCGCCAGCAGCCAAGTTACCATCCAAGAGACCCAGTACTTC. It yields the protein CASSQVTIQETQYF.